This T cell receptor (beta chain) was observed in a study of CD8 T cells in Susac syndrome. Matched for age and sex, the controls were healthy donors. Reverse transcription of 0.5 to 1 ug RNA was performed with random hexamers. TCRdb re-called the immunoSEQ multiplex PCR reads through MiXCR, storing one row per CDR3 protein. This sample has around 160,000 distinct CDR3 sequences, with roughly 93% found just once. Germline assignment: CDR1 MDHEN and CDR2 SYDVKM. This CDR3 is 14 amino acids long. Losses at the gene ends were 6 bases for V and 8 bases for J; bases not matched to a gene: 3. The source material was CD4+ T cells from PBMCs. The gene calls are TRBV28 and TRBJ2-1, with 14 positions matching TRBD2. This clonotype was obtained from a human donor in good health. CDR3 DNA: TGTGCCAGCAGGACTAGCGGGGGGGGCCATGAGCAGTTCTTC. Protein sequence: CASRTSGGGHEQFF.